These 10 T cell receptor beta chains came from one sample sequenced in a study of PD-L1 blockade in urothelial cancer. Sequencing used immunoSEQ multiplex PCR; TCRdb keeps in-frame clones, though not all of them. The data contain roughly 120,000 clones, around 88% of them singletons. Noted time point: peripheral blood 6 weeks after treatment start. The input for sequencing was PBMCs, taken around atezolizumab (anti-PD-L1) treatment. These receptors were obtained from a man in his sixties with urothelial cancer.

The chain recombines TRBV5-1 with TRBJ1-6, with 9 positions matching TRBD1. Germline V gene lookup returns CDR1 SGHRS and CDR2 YFSETQ. Germline trimming cut 4 bases from V and 5 bases from J; bases unmatched to any gene: 7. This CDR3 is 16 amino acids long. This chain's CDR3 is CASSREDRGNNSPLHF. CDR3 bases: TGCGCCAGCAGCAGGGAGGACAGGGGAAATAATTCACCCCTCCACTTT.

J is TRBJ1-1 and V is TRBV29-1; perhaps TRBD1 as D (6 bases). Trimming shortened V by 3 bases and J by 5 bases, and 13 bases separated the two germline ends. CDR1 and CDR2 from the germline V gene are SQVTM and ANQGSEA. This CDR3 is built from 13 residues. The CDR3 bases are TGCAGCGTTGACAGGGGAATGGGGACTGAAGCTTTCTTT. Amino acids: CSVDRGMGTEAFF.

V and J are TRBV2 and TRBJ2-3, with TRBD2 matching over 13 bases. The germline V gene encodes CDR1 SNHLY and CDR2 FYNNEI. The V and J ends lost 6 bases and 0 bases, in that order; junction bases with no gene match: 6. The CDR3 sequence is 17 residues long. In DNA form, the CDR3 reads TGTGCCAGCAGCACACTAGCGGGAGGGCCCAGCACAGATACGCAGTATTTT. Its translation is CASSTLAGGPSTDTQYF.

The rearrangement joins TRBV7-8 to TRBJ2-3; D is perhaps TRBD1 (6 bases). Trimming took 1 base from V and 5 from J, leaving 16 bases between them. CDR1 is SGHVS, CDR2 FQNEAQ, per germline. The CDR3 loop spans 16 amino acids. DNA for the CDR3: TGTGCCAGCAGCTTAGGGCTAGGGCAGGGGTTAGATACGCAGTATTTT. Translating gives CASSLGLGQGLDTQYF.

CDR3 amino acids: CSVDSSLAGYNEQFF. The CDR3 region has the DNA TGCAGCGTTGATTCGAGTCTAGCGGGATACAATGAGCAGTTCTTC. The chain employs TRBV29-1 and TRBJ2-1, with 9 bases lining up with TRBD2. The J segment lost 4 bases and the V segment lost 3 bases, leaving 7 bases of the junction unmatched. Germline CDR1 is SQVTM and CDR2 is ANQGSEA. CDR3 length: 15 amino acids.

The V and J genes are TRBV19 and TRBJ1-5; D is unresolved. Trimming cost V 5 bases and J 5 bases, with 13 bases left between them. Looked up from germline, CDR1 is LNHDA and CDR2 is SQIVND (reference sequence). The CDR3 is 14 residues long. The CDR3 sequence: CASSPGPRDQPQHF. Here the CDR3 DNA reads TGTGCCAGTAGTCCTGGGCCGAGGGATCAGCCCCAGCATTTT.

The chain joins TRBV6-6 to TRBJ1-4; D gene ambiguous. The germline V and J ends were trimmed by 2 bases and 5 bases, with 9 bases remaining between them. The CDR3 has 14 residues. The germline CDR1 and CDR2 sequences are MNHNY and SVGAGI (reference sequence). The CDR3 sequence is CASSYNGGNEKLFF. The CDR3, as DNA: TGTGCCAGCAGTTACAATGGCGGGAATGAAAAACTGTTTTTT.

The V call is TRBV6-1, the J call TRBJ2-7, with TRBD1 matching 10 bases. V shed 3 bases and J 4 bases; nucleotides not matched to a gene: 3. Per germline, CDR1 MNHNS and CDR2 SASEGT. CDR3 size: 14 residues. CDR3 DNA: TGTGCCAGCAGTGAGGGACAGGGGTTGTACGAGCAGTACTTC. Protein sequence: CASSEGQGLYEQYF.

The V and J genes are TRBV20-1 and TRBJ2-1; D is unresolved. The germline V gene encodes CDR1 DFQATT and CDR2 SNEGSKA (reference sequence). Deletions cut 6 bases from V and 15 bases from J, with 9 bases between. This CDR3 comprises 8 residues. The CDR3: CSASPGFF. The CDR3 DNA reads as TGCAGTGCCTCACCCGGGTTCTTC.

This sequence joins TRBV7-6 and TRBJ2-5; TRBD2 might be the D (7 bases). V was pared by 2 bases and J by 5 bases, with 15 bases between. The CDR3 runs to 15 residues. Germline V lookup: CDR1 SGHVS, CDR2 FNYEAQ. CDR3 protein: CASSLYAGAGETQYF. The CDR3 bases are TGTGCCAGCAGCTTATACGCGGGGGCGGGGGAGACCCAGTACTTC.